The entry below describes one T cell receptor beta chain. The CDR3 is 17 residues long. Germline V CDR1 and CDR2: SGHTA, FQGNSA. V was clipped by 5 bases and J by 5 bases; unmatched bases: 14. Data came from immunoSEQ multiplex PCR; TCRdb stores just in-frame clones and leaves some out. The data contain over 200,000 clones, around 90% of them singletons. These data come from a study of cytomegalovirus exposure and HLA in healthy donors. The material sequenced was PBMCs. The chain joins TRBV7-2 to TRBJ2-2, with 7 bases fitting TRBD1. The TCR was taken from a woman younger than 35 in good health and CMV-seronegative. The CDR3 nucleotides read TGTGCCAGCAGCCGACGCGGCGGTGCCAGGGGGACCGGGGAGCTGTTTTTT. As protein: CASSRRGGARGTGELFF.